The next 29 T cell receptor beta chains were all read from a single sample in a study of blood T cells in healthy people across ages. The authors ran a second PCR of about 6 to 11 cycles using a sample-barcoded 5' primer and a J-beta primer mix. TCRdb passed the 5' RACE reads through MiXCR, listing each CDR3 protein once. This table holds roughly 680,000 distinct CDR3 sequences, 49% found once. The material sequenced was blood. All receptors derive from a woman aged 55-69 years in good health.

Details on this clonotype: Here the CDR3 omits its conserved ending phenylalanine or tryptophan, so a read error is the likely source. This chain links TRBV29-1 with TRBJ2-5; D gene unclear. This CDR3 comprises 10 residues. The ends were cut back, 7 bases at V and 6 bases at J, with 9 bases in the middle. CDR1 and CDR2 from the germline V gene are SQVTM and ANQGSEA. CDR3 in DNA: TGCAGCGCAAGACTGAAGACCCAGTACTCC. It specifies CSARLKTQYS.

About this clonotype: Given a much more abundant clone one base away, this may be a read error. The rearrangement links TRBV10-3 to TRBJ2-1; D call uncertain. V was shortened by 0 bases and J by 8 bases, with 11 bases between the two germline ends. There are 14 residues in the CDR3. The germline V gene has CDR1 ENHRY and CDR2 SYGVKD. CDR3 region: CAISESGINDEQFF. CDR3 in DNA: TGTGCCATCAGTGAGTCGGGGATTAACGATGAGCAGTTCTTC.

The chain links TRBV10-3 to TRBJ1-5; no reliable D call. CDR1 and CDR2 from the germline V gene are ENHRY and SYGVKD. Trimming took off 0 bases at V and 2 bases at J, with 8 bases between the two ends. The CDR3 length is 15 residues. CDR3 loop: CAISESISGNQPQHF. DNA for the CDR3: TGTGCCATCAGTGAGTCGATCTCCGGCAATCAGCCCCAGCATTTT.

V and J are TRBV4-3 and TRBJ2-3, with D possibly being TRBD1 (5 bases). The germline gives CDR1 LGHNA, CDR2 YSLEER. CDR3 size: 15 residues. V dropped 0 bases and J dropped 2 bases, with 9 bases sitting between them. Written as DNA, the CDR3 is TGCGCCAGCAGCCAAGAAACAGGTCCCACAGATACGCAGTATTTT. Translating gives CASSQETGPTDTQYF.

CDR3 nucleotide sequence: TGTGCCAGTAGCGGGCCGCCCAGCAATGAGCAGTTCTTC. Translating it yields CASSGPPSNEQFF. The chain has TRBV6-1 and TRBJ2-1; TRBD2 agrees at 7 bases. CDR1 and CDR2 from the germline V gene are MNHNS and SASEGT. The CDR3 extends over 13 amino acids. J lost 6 bases, V lost 9 bases, and 8 bases had no gene match.

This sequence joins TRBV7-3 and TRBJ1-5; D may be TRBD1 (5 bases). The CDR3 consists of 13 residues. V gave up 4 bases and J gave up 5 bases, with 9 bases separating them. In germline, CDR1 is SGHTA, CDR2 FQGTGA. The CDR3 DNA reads TGTGCCAGCAGCTCAGGGTTGCATCAGCCCCAGCATTTT. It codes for CASSSGLHQPQHF.

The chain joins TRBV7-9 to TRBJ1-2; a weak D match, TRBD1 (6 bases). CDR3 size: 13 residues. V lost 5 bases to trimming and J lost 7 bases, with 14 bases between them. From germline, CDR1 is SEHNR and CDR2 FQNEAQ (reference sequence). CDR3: CASSAEGGAGYTF. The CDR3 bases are TGTGCCAGCAGCGCCGAGGGGGGAGCTGGCTACACCTTC.

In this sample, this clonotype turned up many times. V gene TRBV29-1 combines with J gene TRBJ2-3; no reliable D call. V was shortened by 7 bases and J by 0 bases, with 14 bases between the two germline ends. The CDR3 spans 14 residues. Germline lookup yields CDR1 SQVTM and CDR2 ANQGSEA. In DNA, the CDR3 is TGCAGCGCCTTTGGAGACTTTAGCACAGATACGCAGTATTTT. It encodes CSAFGDFSTDTQYF.

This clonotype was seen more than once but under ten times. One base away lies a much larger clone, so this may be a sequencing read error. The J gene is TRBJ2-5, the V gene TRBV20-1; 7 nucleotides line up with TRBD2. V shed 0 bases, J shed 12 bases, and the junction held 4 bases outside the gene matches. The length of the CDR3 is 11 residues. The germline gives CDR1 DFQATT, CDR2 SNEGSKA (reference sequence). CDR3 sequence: CSARDRDYKYF. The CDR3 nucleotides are TGCAGTGCTAGAGACCGGGACTATAAGTACTTC.

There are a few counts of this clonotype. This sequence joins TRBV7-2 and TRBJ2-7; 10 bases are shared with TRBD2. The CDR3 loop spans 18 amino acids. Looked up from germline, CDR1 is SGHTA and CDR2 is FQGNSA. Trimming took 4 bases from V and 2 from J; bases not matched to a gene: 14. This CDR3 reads CASSYLYSTSGATYEQYF. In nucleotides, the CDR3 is TGTGCCAGCAGCTACTTATACTCTACTAGCGGGGCGACCTACGAGCAGTACTTC.

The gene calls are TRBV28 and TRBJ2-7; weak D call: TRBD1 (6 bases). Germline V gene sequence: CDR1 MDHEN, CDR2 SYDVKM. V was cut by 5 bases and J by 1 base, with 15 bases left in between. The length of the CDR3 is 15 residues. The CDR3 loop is CASSPRPRGSYEQYF. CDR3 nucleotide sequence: TGTGCCAGCAGTCCAAGGCCCAGGGGATCCTACGAGCAGTACTTC.

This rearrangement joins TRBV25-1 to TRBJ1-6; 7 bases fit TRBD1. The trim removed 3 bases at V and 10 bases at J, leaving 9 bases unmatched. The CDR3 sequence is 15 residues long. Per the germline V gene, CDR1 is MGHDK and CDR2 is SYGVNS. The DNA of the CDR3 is TGTGCCAGCAGTGAGGGCCACAGGGGTGGCTCACCCCTCCACTTT. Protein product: CASSEGHRGGSPLHF. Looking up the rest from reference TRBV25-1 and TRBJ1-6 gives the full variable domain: EADIYQTPRYLVIGTGKKITLECSQTMGHDKMYWYQQDPGMELHLIHYSYGVNSTEKGDLSSESTVSRIRTEHFPLTLESARPSHTSQYLCASSEGHRGGSPLHFGNGTRLTVT.

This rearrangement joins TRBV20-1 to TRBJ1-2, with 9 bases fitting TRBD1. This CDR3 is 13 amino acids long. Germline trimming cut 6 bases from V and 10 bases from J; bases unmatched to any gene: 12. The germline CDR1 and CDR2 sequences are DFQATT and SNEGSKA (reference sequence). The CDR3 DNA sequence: TGCAGTGCCGTACAGGGGGCCCTCCCAGTCTACACCTTC. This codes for CSAVQGALPVYTF.

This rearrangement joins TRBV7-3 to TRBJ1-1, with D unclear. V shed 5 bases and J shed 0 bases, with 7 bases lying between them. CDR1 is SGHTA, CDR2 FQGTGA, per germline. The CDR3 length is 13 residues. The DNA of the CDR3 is TGTGCCAGCAGCGCTCAGCTGAACACTGAAGCTTTCTTT. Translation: CASSAQLNTEAFF.

For the CDR3, the DNA is TGTGCCAGCAGTTTACCATCGAAGCGGGAGCTTGAGCAGTTCTTC. Translating gives CASSLPSKRELEQFF. J is TRBJ2-1 and V is TRBV12-3 or TRBV12-4, with TRBD2 matching 8 bases. J was trimmed by 9 bases and V by 2 bases; bases with no gene match: 9. The CDR3 is made up of 15 amino acids.

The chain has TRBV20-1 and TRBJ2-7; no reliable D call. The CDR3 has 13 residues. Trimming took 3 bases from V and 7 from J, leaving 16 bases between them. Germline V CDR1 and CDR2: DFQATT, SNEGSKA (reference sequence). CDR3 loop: CSARGRSGVEQYF. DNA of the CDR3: TGCAGTGCTAGGGGTAGGTCTGGAGTAGAGCAGTACTTC.

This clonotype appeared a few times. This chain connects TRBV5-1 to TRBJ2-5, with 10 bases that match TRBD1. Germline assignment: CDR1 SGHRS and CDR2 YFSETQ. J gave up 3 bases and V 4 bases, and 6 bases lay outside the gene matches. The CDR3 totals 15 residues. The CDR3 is CASSGTGAVEETQYF. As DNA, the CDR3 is TGCGCCAGCAGCGGGACAGGGGCGGTTGAAGAGACCCAGTACTTC.

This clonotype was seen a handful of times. The CDR3 loop reads CASSKAGPAIRGYTF. The CDR3 DNA follows: TGTGCCAGCAGCAAAGCAGGGCCAGCGATACGTGGCTACACCTTC. The chain couples TRBV28 to TRBJ1-2, with D perhaps TRBD1 (5 bases). The germline V gene has CDR1 MDHEN and CDR2 SYDVKM. The CDR3 runs 15 residues. Deletions cut 6 bases from V and 7 bases from J, with 21 bases between.

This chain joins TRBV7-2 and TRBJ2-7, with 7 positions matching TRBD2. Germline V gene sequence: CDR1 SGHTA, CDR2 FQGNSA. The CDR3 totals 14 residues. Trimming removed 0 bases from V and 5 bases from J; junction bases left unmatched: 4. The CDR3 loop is CASSLAGGPNEQYF. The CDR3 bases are TGTGCCAGCAGCTTAGCGGGAGGGCCAAACGAGCAGTACTTC.

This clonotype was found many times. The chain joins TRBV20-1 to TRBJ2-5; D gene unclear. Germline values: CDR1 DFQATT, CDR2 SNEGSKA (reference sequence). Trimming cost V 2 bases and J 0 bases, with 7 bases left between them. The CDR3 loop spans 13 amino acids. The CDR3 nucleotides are TGCAGTGCTAGATCTCAAAACCAAGAGACCCAGTACTTC. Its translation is CSARSQNQETQYF.

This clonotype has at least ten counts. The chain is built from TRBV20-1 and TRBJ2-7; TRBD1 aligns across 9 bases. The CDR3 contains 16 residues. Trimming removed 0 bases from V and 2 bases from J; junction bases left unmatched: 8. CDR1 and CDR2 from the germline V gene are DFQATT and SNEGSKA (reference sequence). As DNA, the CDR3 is TGCAGTGCTAGAGATATAAATACAGGGGGCCCCTACGAGCAGTACTTC. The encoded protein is CSARDINTGGPYEQYF.

CDR3: CASTPYGGGKAGGFNEQFF. In DNA, the CDR3 is TGTGCCAGCACCCCATATGGAGGGGGTAAAGCGGGAGGGTTCAATGAGCAGTTCTTC. The rearrangement joins TRBV7-2 to TRBJ2-1, with 10 bases aligning to TRBD2. The V segment lost 7 bases and the J segment 6 bases; nucleotides outside the gene matches: 21. The V gene's germline CDR1 is SGHTA and CDR2 FQGNSA. This CDR3 region has 19 residues.

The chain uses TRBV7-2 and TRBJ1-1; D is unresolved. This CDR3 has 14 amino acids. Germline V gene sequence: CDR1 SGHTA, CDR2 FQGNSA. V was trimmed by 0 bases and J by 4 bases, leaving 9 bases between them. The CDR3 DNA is TGTGCCAGCAGCTTAGCCCCACCAGGCACTGAAGCTTTCTTT. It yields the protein CASSLAPPGTEAFF.

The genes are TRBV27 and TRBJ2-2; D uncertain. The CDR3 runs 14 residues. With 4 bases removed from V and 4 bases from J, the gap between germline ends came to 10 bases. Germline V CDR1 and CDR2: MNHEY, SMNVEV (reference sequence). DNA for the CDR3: TGTGCCAGCAGTTATTTGGCGGCCACCGGGGAGCTGTTTTTT. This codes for CASSYLAATGELFF.

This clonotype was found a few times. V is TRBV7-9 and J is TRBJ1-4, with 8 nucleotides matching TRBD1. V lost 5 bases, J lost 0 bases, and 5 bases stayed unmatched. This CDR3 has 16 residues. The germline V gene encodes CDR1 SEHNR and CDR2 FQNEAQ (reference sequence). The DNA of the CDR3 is TGTGCCAGCAGCCAAGGGACAGGAGCAACTAATGAAAAACTGTTTTTT. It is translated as CASSQGTGATNEKLFF.

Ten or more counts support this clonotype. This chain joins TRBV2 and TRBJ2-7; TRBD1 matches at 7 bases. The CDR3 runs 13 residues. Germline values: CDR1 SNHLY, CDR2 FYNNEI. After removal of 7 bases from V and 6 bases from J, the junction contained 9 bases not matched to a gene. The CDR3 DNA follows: TGTGCCAGCATGATCCTCAGGGGGAGCGAGCAGTACTTC. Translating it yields CASMILRGSEQYF. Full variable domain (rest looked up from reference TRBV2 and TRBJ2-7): EPEVTQTPSHQVTQMGQEVILRCVPISNHLYFYWYRQILGQKVEFLVSFYNNEISEKSEIFDDQFSVERPDGSNFTLKIRSTKLEDSAMYFCASMILRGSEQYFGPGTRLTVT.

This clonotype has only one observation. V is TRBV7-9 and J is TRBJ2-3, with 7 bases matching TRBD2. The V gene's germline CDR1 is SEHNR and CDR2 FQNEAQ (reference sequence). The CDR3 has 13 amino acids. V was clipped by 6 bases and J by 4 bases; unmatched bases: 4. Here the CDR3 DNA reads TGTGCCAGCAGAAGCGGGAACGCAGATACGCAGTATTTT. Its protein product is CASRSGNADTQYF.

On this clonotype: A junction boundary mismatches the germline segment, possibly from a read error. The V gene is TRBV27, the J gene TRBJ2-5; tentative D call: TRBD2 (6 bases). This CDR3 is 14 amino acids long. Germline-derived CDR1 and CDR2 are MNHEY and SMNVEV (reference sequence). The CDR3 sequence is CAGSLRGTQETQYF. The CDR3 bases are TGTGCCGGCAGCCTTCGCGGGACGCAAGAGACCCAGTACTTC.

The CDR3: CASSLLPGFVNTEAFF. For the CDR3, the DNA is TGCGCCAGCAGCTTGCTCCCGGGGTTTGTGAACACTGAAGCTTTCTTT. The V and J genes are TRBV5-1 and TRBJ1-1; D is unclear. CDR3 length equals 16 residues. Trimming stripped 1 base from V and 0 bases from J, with 13 bases between. Per germline, CDR1 SGHRS and CDR2 YFSETQ.